This T cell receptor (beta chain) comes out of a study of beta chain features in type 1 diabetes. Study-wide points: Type 1 diabetes patients had TCRB CDR3s that were shorter (moderately but significantly so) in all four CD4+ subsets.

Germline-derived CDR1 and CDR2 are SQVTM and ANQGSEA. The CDR3 is made up of 13 amino acids. Deletions cut 7 bases from V and 7 bases from J, with 17 bases between. About this clone itself: No antigen is known for it.

The study reverse transcribed the entire isolated RNA, so it sequenced expressed TCRB transcripts. The protocol was immunoSEQ multiplex PCR, while the TCRdb copy is restricted to in-frame clones and leaves out a portion. This table holds a few hundred thousand clones, 24% found once. The origin of this receptor is a young woman with type 1 diabetes. The gene calls are TRBV29-1 and TRBJ1-5; TRBD1 is a possible D gene (5 bases). Sample: naive CD4+ T cells from blood. For the CDR3, the DNA is TGCAGCGCCATTACAGGCCTGGCACAGCCCCAGCATTTT. Protein sequence: CSAITGLAQPQHF.